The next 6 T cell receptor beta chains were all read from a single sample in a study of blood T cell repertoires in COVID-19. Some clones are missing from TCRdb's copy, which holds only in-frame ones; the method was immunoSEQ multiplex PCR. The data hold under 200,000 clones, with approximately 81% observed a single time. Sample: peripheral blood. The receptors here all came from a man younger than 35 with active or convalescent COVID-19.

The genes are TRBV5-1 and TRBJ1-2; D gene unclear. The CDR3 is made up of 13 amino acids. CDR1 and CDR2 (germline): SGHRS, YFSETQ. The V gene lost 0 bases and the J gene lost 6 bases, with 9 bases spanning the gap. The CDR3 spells CASSLVGANGYTF. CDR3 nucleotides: TGCGCCAGCAGCTTGGTAGGAGCTAATGGCTACACCTTC.

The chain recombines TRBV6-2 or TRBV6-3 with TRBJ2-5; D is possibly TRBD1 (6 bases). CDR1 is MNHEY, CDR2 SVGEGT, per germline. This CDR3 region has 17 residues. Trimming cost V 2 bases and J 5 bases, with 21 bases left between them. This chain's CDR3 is CASSYRDITSLGETQYF. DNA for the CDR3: TGTGCCAGCAGTTACAGGGACATAACCTCATTGGGGGAGACCCAGTACTTC.

In DNA, the CDR3 is TGCGCCAGCAGCCGTCAGGACAGGGGGCGTTTGGAGACCCAGTACTTC. This encodes CASSRQDRGRLETQYF. The V call is TRBV23-1, the J call TRBJ2-5, with 11 positions matching TRBD1. TRBV23-1 belongs to the ORF category, with a function that is uncertain. The CDR3 has 16 amino acids. V was pared by 6 bases and J by 5 bases, with 11 bases of the junction left unmatched.

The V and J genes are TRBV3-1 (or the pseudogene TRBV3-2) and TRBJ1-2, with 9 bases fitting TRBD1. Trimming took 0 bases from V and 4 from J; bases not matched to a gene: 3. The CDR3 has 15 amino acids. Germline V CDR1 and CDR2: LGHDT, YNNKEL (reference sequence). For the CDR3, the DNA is TGTGCCAGCAGCCAAGAAAACAGGGGGCCCTATGGCTACACCTTC. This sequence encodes CASSQENRGPYGYTF.

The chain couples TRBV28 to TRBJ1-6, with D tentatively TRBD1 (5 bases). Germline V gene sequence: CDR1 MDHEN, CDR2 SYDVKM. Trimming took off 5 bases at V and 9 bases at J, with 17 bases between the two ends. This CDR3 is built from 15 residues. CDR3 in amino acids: CASSPSLGEASPLHF. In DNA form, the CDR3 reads TGTGCCAGCAGTCCCTCTCTGGGGGAGGCTTCACCCCTCCACTTT. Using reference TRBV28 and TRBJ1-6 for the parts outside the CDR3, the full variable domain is DVKVTQSSRYLVKRTGEKVFLECVQDMDHENMFWYRQDPGLGLRLIYFSYDVKMKEKGDIPEGYSVSREKKERFSLILESASTNQTSMYLCASSPSLGEASPLHFGNGTRLTVT.

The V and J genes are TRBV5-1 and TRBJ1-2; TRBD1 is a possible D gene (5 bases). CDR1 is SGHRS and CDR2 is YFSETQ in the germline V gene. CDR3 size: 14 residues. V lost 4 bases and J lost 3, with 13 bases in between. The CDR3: CASSPETVYYGYTF. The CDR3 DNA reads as TGCGCCAGCAGCCCAGAGACAGTATACTATGGCTACACCTTC.